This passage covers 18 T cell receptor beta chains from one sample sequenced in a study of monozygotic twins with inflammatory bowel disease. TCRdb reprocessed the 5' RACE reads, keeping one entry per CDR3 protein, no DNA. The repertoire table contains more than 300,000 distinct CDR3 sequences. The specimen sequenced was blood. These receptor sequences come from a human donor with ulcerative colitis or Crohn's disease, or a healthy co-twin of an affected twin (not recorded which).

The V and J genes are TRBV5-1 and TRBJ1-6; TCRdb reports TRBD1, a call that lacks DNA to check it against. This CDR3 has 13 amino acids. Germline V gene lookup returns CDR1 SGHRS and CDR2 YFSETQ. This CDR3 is CASSTDTNSPLHF.

CDR3 sequence: CASSLLTGNNSPLHF. V gene TRBV5-5 combines with J gene TRBJ1-6; TCRdb gives TRBD1 as the D gene, but with no DNA this cannot be confirmed. Germline loops: CDR1 SGHKS, CDR2 YYEKEE (reference sequence). This CDR3 spans 15 amino acids.

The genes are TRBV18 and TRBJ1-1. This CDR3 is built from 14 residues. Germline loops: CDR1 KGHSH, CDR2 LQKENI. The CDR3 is CASSPSLRNTEAFF.

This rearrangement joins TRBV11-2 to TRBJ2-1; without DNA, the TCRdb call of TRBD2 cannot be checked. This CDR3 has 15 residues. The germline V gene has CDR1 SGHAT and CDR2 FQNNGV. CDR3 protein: CASSPGTSGGARQFF.

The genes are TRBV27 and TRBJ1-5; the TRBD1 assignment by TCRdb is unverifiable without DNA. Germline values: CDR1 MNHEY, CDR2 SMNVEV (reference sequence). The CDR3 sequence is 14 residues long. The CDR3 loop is CASSWQGSNQPQHF.

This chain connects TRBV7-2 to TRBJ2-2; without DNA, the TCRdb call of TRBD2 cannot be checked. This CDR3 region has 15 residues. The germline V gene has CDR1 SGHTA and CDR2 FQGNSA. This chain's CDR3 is CASSLTTAGTGELFF.

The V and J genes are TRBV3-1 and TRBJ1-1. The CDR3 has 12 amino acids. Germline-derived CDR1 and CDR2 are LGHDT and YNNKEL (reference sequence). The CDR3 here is CASAEVNTEAFF.

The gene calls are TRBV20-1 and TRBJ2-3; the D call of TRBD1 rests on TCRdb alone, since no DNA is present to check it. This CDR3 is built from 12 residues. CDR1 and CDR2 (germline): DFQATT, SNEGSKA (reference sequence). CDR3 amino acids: CSVGGGTDTQYF.

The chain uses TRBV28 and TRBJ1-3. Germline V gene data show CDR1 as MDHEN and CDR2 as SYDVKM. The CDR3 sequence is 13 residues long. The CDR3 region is CASSESSGNTIYF.

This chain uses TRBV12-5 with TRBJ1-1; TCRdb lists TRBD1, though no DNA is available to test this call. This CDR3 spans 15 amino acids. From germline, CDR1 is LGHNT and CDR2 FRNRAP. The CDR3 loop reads CASGLIGTDHTEAFF.

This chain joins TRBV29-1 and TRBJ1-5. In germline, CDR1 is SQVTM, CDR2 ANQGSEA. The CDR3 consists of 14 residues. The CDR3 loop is CSVQEGVGNQPQHF.

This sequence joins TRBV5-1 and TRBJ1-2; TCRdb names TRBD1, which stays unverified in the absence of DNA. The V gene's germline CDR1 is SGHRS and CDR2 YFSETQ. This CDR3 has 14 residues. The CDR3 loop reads CASSPPGANYGYTF.

CDR3 residues: CASSYPSTGNTEAFF. The chain is built from TRBV6-5 and TRBJ1-1. The CDR3 has 15 residues. Germline loops: CDR1 MNHEY, CDR2 SVGAGI.

The CDR3 sequence is CASSPPTGKNTEAFF. The chain has TRBV7-6 and TRBJ1-1; TCRdb reports TRBD1, a call that lacks DNA to check it against. The germline V gene has CDR1 SGHVS and CDR2 FNYEAQ. The CDR3 is 15 amino acids.

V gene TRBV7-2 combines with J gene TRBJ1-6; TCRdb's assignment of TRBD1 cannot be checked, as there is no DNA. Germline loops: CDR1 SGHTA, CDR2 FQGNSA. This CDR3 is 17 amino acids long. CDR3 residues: CASSLGLTGGGNSPLHF. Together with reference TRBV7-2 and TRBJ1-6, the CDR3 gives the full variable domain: GAGVSQSPSNKVTEKGKDVELRCDPISGHTALYWYRQSLGQGLEFLIYFQGNSAPDKSGLPSDRFSAERTGGSVSTLTIQRTQQEDSAVYLCASSLGLTGGGNSPLHFGNGTRLTVT.

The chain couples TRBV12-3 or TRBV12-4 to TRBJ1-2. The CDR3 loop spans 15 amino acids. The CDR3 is CASSFSGGTDYGYTF.

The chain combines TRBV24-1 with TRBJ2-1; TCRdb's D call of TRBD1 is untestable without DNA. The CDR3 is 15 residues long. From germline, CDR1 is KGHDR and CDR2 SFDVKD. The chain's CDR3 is CATSDWTRNAYEQFF.

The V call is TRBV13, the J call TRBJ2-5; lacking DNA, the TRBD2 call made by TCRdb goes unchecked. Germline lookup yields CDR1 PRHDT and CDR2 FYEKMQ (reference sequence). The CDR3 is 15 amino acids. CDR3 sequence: CASSLEVGREETQYF.